This T cell receptor (beta chain) was identified in a study of molecular identifiers for immune sequencing clone quantification. This CDR3 is built from 15 residues. Germline V gene data show CDR1 as SNHLY and CDR2 as FYNNEI. Comments on this clonotype: The junction shows a germline mismatch at one end, possibly a read error.

Via MiXCR, TCRdb re-called the PCR reads, giving one row per CDR3 protein. Of about 97,000 distinct CDR3 sequences listed, 20% to 25% are singletons. The specimen sequenced was naive CD8+ T cells from blood, with Jurkat cell RNA spiked in. Noted subset: FACS-sorted CD8+CD4-CCR7+CD45RA+ naive T cells. This sequence joins TRBV2 and TRBJ1-1; D possibly corresponds to TRBD1 (5 bases). The origin of this receptor is a human donor in good health. Some libraries in this study had Jurkat cell RNA spiked in. For the CDR3, the DNA is TGTGCCAGCAGTGAAAGTGCGACAGCGAACACTGAAGCTTCCTTT. It yields the protein CASSESATANTEASF.